The T cell receptor (beta chain) under discussion was sequenced for a study of long-term antiretroviral therapy in people with HIV. All donors provided no fewer than one pre-ART and no fewer than two post-ART PBMC samples. The germline V and J ends were trimmed by 6 bases and 8 bases, with 7 bases remaining between them. The germline V gene encodes CDR1 MNHEY and CDR2 SVGAGI. The CDR3 runs to 11 residues. Concerning this clone itself: Its antigen is as yet unknown.

With survey level as its setting, the immunoSEQ assay was v3.0. The assay was immunoSEQ multiplex PCR, and TCRdb's table has in-frame clones only and misses some. The sample contains roughly 30,000 clones, about nine tenths of which appear only once. Study-wide results and limits: Participants lacked recorded data on ART adherence, viral resistance or therapy changes.

The sample was unsorted PBMCs, taken 3.2 years before starting antiretroviral therapy. The TCR originated in a man aged 50-59 years with HIV. The genes are TRBV6-5 and TRBJ2-2; the D is unclear. CDR3 sequence: CASSSRGELFF. The CDR3 nucleotides are TGTGCCAGCAGCAGTCGGGGGGAGCTGTTTTTT.